The sequence of this T cell receptor beta chain was determined in a study of PD-L1 blockade in urothelial cancer. The method was immunoSEQ multiplex PCR; TCRdb's version includes in-frame clones alone and lacks a portion of them. The sample records 45,000 to 60,000 clones, approximately 78% being singletons. Time point reported: pretreatment peripheral blood. All patients handed over anywhere from 1 to 8 samples, pretreatment and on-treatment. The ends were cut back, 3 bases at V and 3 bases at J, with 9 bases in the middle. CDR1 MGHDK and CDR2 SYGVNS come from the germline V gene. The CDR3 is 13 amino acids.

The rearrangement joins TRBV25-1 to TRBJ2-7; D is ambiguous. The material sequenced was PBMCs, taken around atezolizumab (anti-PD-L1) treatment. The clonotype originates from a man between 50 and 59 years old with urothelial cancer. The CDR3 loop is CASSDWLVYEQYF. CDR3 nucleotide sequence: TGTGCCAGCAGTGATTGGCTGGTCTACGAGCAGTACTTC.